The present T cell receptor (beta chain) was sequenced within a study of blood T cell repertoires in COVID-19. About the research overall: Collection of acute and convalescent COVID-19 samples took place in the United States, Italy and Spain.

Participant-reported clinical history was the basis for cohort assignment. In the authors' methods: By means of reference gene primer amplification, nucleated cell counts were estimated. The data were produced by immunoSEQ multiplex PCR, yet TCRdb's version contains in-frame clones alone and is incomplete. V and J calls and clone size are as listed in that table; D and trimming were resolved from the DNA. This sample has 450,000 to 600,000 clones, with around 90% found just once. Sequencing was done on a sample of PBMCs or T cells enriched from blood (not recorded which). This sequence originates from a woman in her late teens or twenties who had recovered from COVID-19.

This chain's CDR3 is CASSYSLAGVQETQYF. The CDR3 DNA follows: TGTGCCAGCAGTTACTCGCTAGCGGGGGTTCAAGAGACCCAGTACTTC. The chain has TRBV6-5 and TRBJ2-5; 10 nucleotides match TRBD2. From germline, CDR1 is MNHEY and CDR2 SVGAGI. The CDR3 has 16 amino acids. Trimming at V came to 0 bases and at J to 2 bases, leaving 3 bases not matched to a gene.